The TCR beta chain under discussion was sequenced for a study of OX40 agonist ivuxolimab in advanced cancers. Trimming took 2 bases from V and 2 from J, leaving 6 bases between them. CDR1 KGHSH and CDR2 LQKENI come from the germline V gene. This CDR3 has 14 amino acids. Repertoires were generated with immunoSEQ multiplex PCR, while TCRdb's copy carries only in-frame clones and drops some. In the table there are fewer than 85,000 clones, under 90% of which are singletons. Sample: CD4+ or CD8+ T cells sorted from blood, taken in a trial of the OX40 agonist ivuxolimab. This clonotype was sampled from an adult with an advanced solid tumor such as melanoma, head and neck, liver or kidney cancer. The chain couples TRBV18 to TRBJ2-2; D unresolved. The CDR3 here is CASSPARNTGELFF. CDR3 nucleotide sequence: TGTGCCAGCTCACCAGCGAGAAACACCGGGGAGCTGTTTTTT.